The next 32 T cell receptor beta chains were all read from a single sample in a study of T cell responses to AZD1222 COVID-19 vaccine. Sequencing was performed with immunoSEQ multiplex PCR; in TCRdb, only in-frame clones are kept and a portion is missing. The data contain roughly 120,000 clones, over 75% of them seen just once; the ten biggest clones take up approximately 17%. The sequenced sample was peripheral blood, obtained on day 0 of AZD1222 vaccination. The receptors were sampled from an adult in good health.

The gene calls are TRBV12-3 or TRBV12-4 and TRBJ1-2, with D possibly being TRBD1 (5 bases). The CDR3 has 13 amino acids. V lost 4 bases and J 7 bases, leaving 13 bases between the germline ends. The CDR3 sequence: CASSSFGGGGYTF. The CDR3 nucleotides are TGTGCCAGCAGTTCCTTCGGGGGGGGTGGCTACACCTTC.

The chain has TRBV6-5 and TRBJ1-5; the D gene is possibly TRBD1 (5 bases). Between the trimmed V and J ends, which lost 6 bases and 3 bases, there was a span of 12 bases. From germline, CDR1 is MNHEY and CDR2 SVGAGI. The CDR3 sequence is 14 residues long. CDR3 in DNA: TGTGCCAGCAGGGAGGGACCGATCAATCAGCCCCAGCATTTT. The encoded protein is CASREGPINQPQHF.

This rearrangement joins TRBV5-1 to TRBJ1-1; TRBD1 aligns across 7 bases. The CDR3 is 14 residues long. With V trimmed by 0 bases and J by 4 bases, 3 bases remained unmatched. CDR1 SGHRS and CDR2 YFSETQ come from the germline V gene. Written as DNA, the CDR3 is TGCGCCAGCAGCTTGGAGACAGGGCCCACTGAAGCTTTCTTT. It yields the protein CASSLETGPTEAFF.

The chain combines TRBV4-2 with TRBJ2-5; 7 bases align to TRBD1. This CDR3 has 16 amino acids. Germline CDR1 reads LGHNA; CDR2 reads YNFKEQ. The V and J ends lost 4 bases and 4 bases, in that order; junction bases with no gene match: 12. The CDR3 DNA is TGTGCCAGCAGCCCTAGGGGACAGCCCTCCGGAGAGACCCAGTACTTC. Amino acids: CASSPRGQPSGETQYF.

This chain joins TRBV7-6 and TRBJ2-7, with D possibly matching TRBD2 (5 bases). The V end was cut by 1 base, the J end by 0 bases, with 10 bases between. This CDR3 has 15 residues. The germline V gene has CDR1 SGHVS and CDR2 FNYEAQ. For the CDR3, the DNA is TGTGCCAGCAGCTTAGGTACCGGGGACTCCTACGAGCAGTACTTC. The encoded protein is CASSLGTGDSYEQYF.

A single count supports this clone. V is TRBV5-4 and J is TRBJ1-5; a weak D match, TRBD1 (5 bases). CDR1 SGHNT and CDR2 YYREEE come from the germline V gene (reference sequence). Trimming removed 1 base from V and 1 base from J, with 9 bases in between. The CDR3 has 15 residues. CDR3 bases: TGTGCCAGCAGCTTGAGAGGGGACAGCAATCAGCCCCAGCATTTT. This codes for CASSLRGDSNQPQHF.

The chain carries TRBV5-1 and TRBJ1-1; a weak D match, TRBD1 (6 bases). V was cut by 5 bases and J by 2 bases, with 10 bases left in between. CDR3 size: 13 residues. Germline V gene lookup returns CDR1 SGHRS and CDR2 YFSETQ. CDR3 sequence reads: CASRWGANTEAFF. The CDR3 DNA follows: TGCGCCAGCAGATGGGGGGCTAACACTGAAGCTTTCTTT.

The rearrangement links TRBV9 to TRBJ1-1; no clear D gene. Germline values: CDR1 SGDLS, CDR2 YYNGEE. There are 16 residues in the CDR3. Trimming stripped 4 bases from V and 1 base from J, with 17 bases between. The CDR3 reads CASSPYSVGRNTEAFF. For the CDR3, the DNA is TGTGCCAGCAGCCCCTATTCGGTGGGGAGGAACACTGAAGCTTTCTTT.

The chain's CDR3 is CASSPPGLAGGSYEQYF. The CDR3 DNA is TGTGCCAGCTCACCACCGGGGCTAGCGGGGGGATCCTACGAGCAGTACTTC. This chain joins TRBV18 and TRBJ2-7; 11 bases match TRBD2. This CDR3 spans 17 amino acids. Germline CDR1 and CDR2: KGHSH and LQKENI. V was pared by 0 bases and J by 1 base, with 5 bases of the junction left unmatched.

This clone has a single count. The J gene is TRBJ1-5, the V gene TRBV10-3; D is unresolved. Germline V gene lookup returns CDR1 ENHRY and CDR2 SYGVKD. This CDR3 region has 14 residues. Trimming left V 6 bases short and J 10 bases short, with 19 bases between. CDR3 amino acids: CAISPGQAILPQHF. CDR3 bases: TGTGCCATCAGCCCCGGGCAGGCCATTTTACCCCAGCATTTT.

The chain recombines TRBV15 with TRBJ2-2; 9 bases fit TRBD1. V trimming: 2 bases; J trimming: 4 bases; junction bases outside the gene matches: 5. Germline V gene lookup returns CDR1 LNHNV and CDR2 YYDKDF (reference sequence). The CDR3 runs 16 residues. CDR3 sequence (DNA): TGTGCCACCAGCAGATCCATACAGGGGGCCACCGGGGAGCTGTTTTTT. Amino acids: CATSRSIQGATGELFF.

This chain's CDR3 is CASSALAGGDQETQYF. The CDR3 coding sequence is TGTGCCAGCAGTGCACTAGCGGGAGGGGACCAAGAGACCCAGTACTTC. V usage is TRBV6-1 and J usage is TRBJ2-5, with TRBD2 matching over 13 bases. Looked up from germline, CDR1 is MNHNS and CDR2 is SASEGT. With 4 bases clipped from V and 0 bases from J, the junction kept 2 bases outside the gene matches. This CDR3 is 16 amino acids long.

CDR3 residues: CASKGGTNEKLFF. The CDR3 DNA follows: TGTGCCAGCAAGGGGGGAACTAATGAAAAACTGTTTTTT. This chain connects TRBV2 to TRBJ1-4, with a possible D match to TRBD1 (6 bases). V dropped 7 bases and J dropped 1 base, with 7 bases sitting between them. This CDR3 has 13 amino acids. CDR1 and CDR2 (germline): SNHLY, FYNNEI.

V usage is TRBV14 and J usage is TRBJ2-7; tentative D call: TRBD1 (5 bases). Per the germline V gene, CDR1 is SGHDN and CDR2 is FVKESK. V shed 0 bases and J shed 5 bases, with 11 bases lying between them. This CDR3 comprises 14 residues. CDR3: CASSQDPGRHEQYF. CDR3 bases: TGTGCCAGCAGCCAAGACCCAGGGCGCCACGAGCAGTACTTC.

The rearrangement joins TRBV6-5 to TRBJ1-1; D unclear. The germline gives CDR1 MNHEY, CDR2 SVGAGI. This CDR3 is 14 amino acids long. The V gene lost 5 bases and the J gene lost 6 bases, with 16 bases spanning the gap. In nucleotides, the CDR3 is TGTGCCAGCAGTACCATTCTCGCCGAGGCTGAAGCTTTCTTT. Protein sequence: CASSTILAEAEAFF.

This clone was counted a few times. This chain connects TRBV11-2 to TRBJ2-5, with D perhaps matching TRBD1 (5 bases). CDR1 is SGHAT, CDR2 FQNNGV, per germline. V dropped 5 bases and J dropped 1 base, with 14 bases sitting between them. This CDR3 comprises 15 residues. CDR3 in amino acids: CASSPIGAIQETQYF. The CDR3 DNA follows: TGTGCCAGCAGCCCGATAGGGGCCATCCAAGAGACCCAGTACTTC.

CDR3 in amino acids: CASSCPRLLDNSPLHF. CDR3 DNA: TGTGCCAGCAGCTGCCCTCGACTTCTCGATAATTCACCCCTCCACTTT. V gene TRBV7-3 combines with J gene TRBJ1-6; D ambiguous. The V gene lost 4 bases and the J gene lost 5 bases, with 15 bases spanning the gap. Germline V gene lookup returns CDR1 SGHTA and CDR2 FQGTGA. There are 16 residues in the CDR3.

This clone was seen more than once but under ten times. The rearrangement uses TRBV5-1 and TRBJ1-1, with no clear D. The V end lost 0 bases, the J end lost 5 bases, and 8 bases lay between the germline ends. Germline V gene sequence: CDR1 SGHRS, CDR2 YFSETQ. CDR3 size: 13 residues. The CDR3 DNA sequence: TGCGCCAGCAGCTTGGGGACCTTAACTGAAGCTTTCTTT. Translated, it gives CASSLGTLTEAFF.

The gene calls are TRBV30 and TRBJ1-4; TRBD1 might be the D (6 bases). Germline V CDR1 and CDR2: GTSNPN, SVGIG (reference sequence). This CDR3 is built from 15 residues. V gave up 0 bases and J gave up 3 bases, with 11 bases separating them. CDR3 sequence reads: CAWSVGGGSNEKLFF. CDR3 bases: TGTGCCTGGAGTGTGGGAGGGGGTTCTAATGAAAAACTGTTTTTT.

The V gene is TRBV5-6, the J gene TRBJ2-7, with TRBD1 matching over 9 bases. The V segment lost 0 bases and the J segment 2 bases; nucleotides outside the gene matches: 6. Germline CDR1 is SGHDT and CDR2 is YYEEEE. CDR3 length equals 16 residues. CDR3 nucleotide sequence: TGTGCCAGCAGCTTGGCCGGGACAGGGATTCCCTACGAGCAGTACGTC. Protein sequence: CASSLAGTGIPYEQYV.

The table lists this clone with a few counts. The rearrangement joins TRBV9 to TRBJ1-1; D unresolved. V lost 0 bases, J lost 7 bases, and 16 bases lay in between. The CDR3 length is 15 residues. Germline V CDR1 and CDR2: SGDLS, YYNGEE. CDR3 amino acids: CASSVEPSRVSEAFF. The CDR3 bases are TGTGCCAGCAGCGTAGAGCCCTCTAGGGTGAGTGAAGCTTTCTTT.

This chain joins TRBV7-2 and TRBJ2-1; 12 positions match TRBD1. The CDR3 runs 16 residues. V trimming: 5 bases; J trimming: 9 bases; junction bases outside the gene matches: 11. CDR1 SGHTA and CDR2 FQGNSA come from the germline V gene. The chain's CDR3 is CASSPTKGQGAGEQFF. In DNA, the CDR3 is TGTGCCAGCAGCCCTACTAAGGGACAGGGGGCGGGTGAGCAGTTCTTC.

The V and J genes are TRBV19 and TRBJ2-4, with D possibly being TRBD1 (6 bases). V lost 5 bases to trimming and J lost 5 bases, with 7 bases between them. The CDR3 runs to 12 residues. The germline V gene encodes CDR1 LNHDA and CDR2 SQIVND (reference sequence). CDR3 in amino acids: CASSYRENIQYF. CDR3 coding DNA: TGTGCCAGTAGTTACAGGGAAAACATTCAGTACTTC.

The chain has TRBV11-1 and TRBJ2-7; maybe TRBD1 (6 bases). Between the trimmed V and J ends, which lost 5 bases and 5 bases, there was a span of 19 bases. The germline V gene has CDR1 SGHAT and CDR2 FQDESV (reference sequence). CDR3 length equals 15 residues. The CDR3 reads CASSVLGGKKDEQYF. CDR3 sequence (DNA): TGTGCCAGCAGCGTACTAGGGGGAAAGAAGGACGAGCAGTACTTC.

The gene calls are TRBV28 and TRBJ1-1, with 7 bases lining up with TRBD1. CDR3 length: 14 residues. Germline CDR1 reads MDHEN; CDR2 reads SYDVKM. Germline trimming cut 6 bases from V and 3 bases from J; bases unmatched to any gene: 7. The CDR3 DNA sequence: TGTGCCAGCAGGGGGGACAGCTTGTACACTGAAGCTTTCTTT. Its protein product is CASRGDSLYTEAFF.

The V and J genes are TRBV19 and TRBJ1-5; 7 bases match TRBD1. CDR3 size: 15 residues. From germline, CDR1 is LNHDA and CDR2 SQIVND (reference sequence). V dropped 3 bases and J dropped 3; count of bases not matched to a gene: 5. The CDR3 is CASSIGTADNQPQHF. The CDR3 DNA reads TGTGCCAGTAGTATCGGGACAGCGGACAATCAGCCCCAGCATTTT.

The chain recombines TRBV3-1 (or the pseudogene TRBV3-2) with TRBJ2-1; maybe TRBD2 (6 bases). Germline-derived CDR1 and CDR2 are LGHDT and YNNKEL (reference sequence). The CDR3 is 15 residues long. The germline V and J ends were trimmed by 2 bases and 6 bases, with 14 bases remaining between them. CDR3 in DNA: TGTGCCAGCAGCCAATGGGCCGGGGGATTCAATGAGCAGTTCTTC. Translation: CASSQWAGGFNEQFF.

The V call is TRBV29-1, the J call TRBJ1-5; 7 positions match TRBD1. The V and J ends lost 4 bases and 4 bases, in that order; junction bases with no gene match: 4. This CDR3 region has 13 residues. CDR1 is SQVTM, CDR2 ANQGSEA, per germline. CDR3 in DNA: TGCAGCGTTGCACAGGGGAAAAATCAGCCCCAGCATTTT. It is translated as CSVAQGKNQPQHF.

CDR3 nucleotide sequence: TGTGCCAGCAGCCAACAGGCGGGACGCGCCTATGGCTACACCTTC. Its protein product is CASSQQAGRAYGYTF. The rearrangement links TRBV28 to TRBJ1-2, with TRBD1 as a possible D gene (5 bases). Trimming stripped 6 bases from V and 4 bases from J, with 18 bases between. CDR3 length: 15 residues. Germline CDR1 is MDHEN and CDR2 is SYDVKM.

This clone was counted only a few times. The chain carries TRBV5-1 and TRBJ2-3, with 8 positions matching TRBD1. Germline V gives CDR1 SGHRS, CDR2 YFSETQ. V gave up 7 bases and J gave up 0 bases; unmatched junction bases: 10. CDR3 length: 16 amino acids. CDR3 coding DNA: TGCGCCAGCGGCTCATATGGGACAGGCAGCACAGATACGCAGTATTTT. Translated, it gives CASGSYGTGSTDTQYF. The full variable domain, with the rest looked up from reference TRBV5-1 and TRBJ2-3, is KAGVTQTPRYLIKTRGQQVTLSCSPISGHRSVSWYQQTPGQGLQFLFEYFSETQRNKGNFPGRFSGRQFSNSRSEMNVSTLELGDSALYLCASGSYGTGSTDTQYFGPGTRLTVL.

This clone was seen once. This sample also contains other DNA sequences that code for the same CDR3. The chain couples TRBV9 to TRBJ2-2; 7 nucleotides agree with TRBD2. The length of the CDR3 is 16 residues. The V segment lost 4 bases and the J segment 6 bases; nucleotides outside the gene matches: 12. CDR1 SGDLS and CDR2 YYNGEE come from the germline V gene. CDR3 in amino acids: CASSPGLAGVAGELFF. The DNA for the CDR3 is TGTGCCAGCAGCCCGGGACTGGCGGGAGTGGCCGGGGAGCTGTTTTTT.

The chain links TRBV28 to TRBJ1-1; 8 bases align to TRBD1. V lost 5 bases to trimming and J lost 3 bases; unmatched junction nucleotides: 8. The germline CDR1 and CDR2 sequences are MDHEN and SYDVKM. The CDR3 is made up of 15 amino acids. The CDR3 region has the DNA TGTGCCAGCAGTCGCCTCGACAGGGGTGACACTGAAGCTTTCTTT. This sequence encodes CASSRLDRGDTEAFF.